This T cell receptor beta chain stems from a study of T-cell memory formation after mild COVID-19. Study-wide context: TCR clusters were mostly donor specific. General study results and limits: There was no confirmation that second-wave clones peaking on day 37 were SARS-CoV-2 specific. Some responding clones appeared in pre-infection memory, suggesting cross-reactive memory joined.

The germline V gene encodes CDR1 MDHEN and CDR2 SYDVKM. The J segment lost 1 base and the V segment lost 6 bases, leaving 3 bases of the junction unmatched. The CDR3 extends over 14 amino acids. Turning to this clonotype: Its antigen is unknown.

UMIs and sample barcodes were carried by the TCR alpha and TCR beta cDNA libraries that 5'RACE produced using constant-segment primers. Each CDR3 protein is one row after TCRdb ran MiXCR on the 5' RACE reads. The sample records 85,000 to 130,000 distinct CDR3 sequences, 9.5% to 15% being singletons. The sequencing input was PBMCs or a T cell subset sorted from them (not recorded which). The V gene is TRBV28, the J gene TRBJ2-3; 8 nucleotides match TRBD2. This TCR was recovered from an adult woman who had mild COVID-19 (a few samples of this study predate the infection). Cell type and time point are not known. The CDR3 DNA reads TGTGCCAGCAGGTTTAGCGGGGGCACAGATACGCAGTATTTT. Residues: CASRFSGGTDTQYF.